The clone carrying this T cell receptor beta chain was seen more than once but under ten times. The data derive from a study of regulatory T cells in long-lasting Graves disease. Germline values: CDR1 GTSNPN, CDR2 SVGIG (reference sequence). V lost 2 bases, J lost 0 bases, and 4 bases stayed unmatched. The CDR3 is 15 residues long. CDR3-region Arm-PCR and iRepertoire HTBI primers produced the TCR beta libraries. TCRdb processed the multiplex PCR reads anew with MiXCR; each CDR3 protein has one entry. The table has 400,000 to 500,000 distinct CDR3 sequences, 12% to 15% seen once. The time point: newly diagnosed GD, antithyroid drugs for less than 3 months. Extracted PBMC RNA gave rise to the TCR library. This same sample was also part of a study on T cells in Graves' hyperthyroidism and ophthalmopathy. That report notes: Diagnosis rested on symptoms, serum thyroxine and TRAb, thyroid ultrasound, and orbital computed tomography.

The gene calls are TRBV30 and TRBJ1-3; 7 bases map to TRBD1. The sequencing used peripheral blood mononuclear cells (PBMCs), collected at new diagnosis, from a patient treated with antithyroid drugs. The source is a woman in her forties or fifties with Graves disease. CDR3 in amino acids: CAWSTGQNSGNTIYF. The DNA for the CDR3 is TGTGCCTGGAGTACGGGACAGAACTCTGGAAACACCATATATTTT.